This T cell receptor (beta chain) was captured by sequencing in a study of blood T cell repertoires in COVID-19. The overall study: Acute and convalescent COVID-19 specimens originated in the United States, Italy and Spain. Sources were T cells, B-cell-depleted T cells, or PBMCs; the material itself was cDNA or gDNA.

Per the original methods: Reference gene primers were amplified, and this amplification served to estimate nucleated cell counts. Libraries were prepared by immunoSEQ multiplex PCR; TCRdb keeps only in-frame clonotypes and omits some of them. D and trimming were read from the DNA, whereas the V and J calls and clone size are those reported in that table. The sample shows 25,000 to 35,000 clones, about 91% of them seen only once. CDR3 size: 14 residues. V shed 9 bases, J shed 5 bases, and the junction held 8 bases outside the gene matches. CDR1 and CDR2 (germline): KGHDR, SFDVKD. The sample comprised peripheral blood. The clonotype was recovered from a middle-aged man with active COVID-19. The chain has TRBV24-1 and TRBJ2-2; 7 nucleotides match TRBD1. The CDR3 sequence: CATSRQGGTGELFF. CDR3 nucleotides: TGTGCCACCTCACGACAGGGCGGGACCGGGGAGCTGTTTTTT.